The present entry profiles one T cell receptor beta chain with its context. The CDR3 is 13 residues long. Per the germline V gene, CDR1 is MGHRA and CDR2 is YSYEKL. The V end lost 1 base, the J end lost 2 bases, and 5 bases lay between the germline ends. Produced via immunoSEQ multiplex PCR; TCRdb's table is partial and in-frame only. This sample has 25,000 to 30,000 clones, with more than 85% found just once. The data derive from a study of OX40 agonist ivuxolimab in advanced cancers. The sequencing here drew on CD4+ or CD8+ T cells sorted from blood, taken in a trial of the OX40 agonist ivuxolimab. The sequence derives from an adult with an advanced solid tumor such as melanoma, head and neck, liver or kidney cancer. This sequence joins TRBV4-1 and TRBJ1-2, with unresolved D. The CDR3 bases are TGCGCCAGCAGCCAAGGACAAAACTATGGCTACACCTTC. Encoded protein: CASSQGQNYGYTF.